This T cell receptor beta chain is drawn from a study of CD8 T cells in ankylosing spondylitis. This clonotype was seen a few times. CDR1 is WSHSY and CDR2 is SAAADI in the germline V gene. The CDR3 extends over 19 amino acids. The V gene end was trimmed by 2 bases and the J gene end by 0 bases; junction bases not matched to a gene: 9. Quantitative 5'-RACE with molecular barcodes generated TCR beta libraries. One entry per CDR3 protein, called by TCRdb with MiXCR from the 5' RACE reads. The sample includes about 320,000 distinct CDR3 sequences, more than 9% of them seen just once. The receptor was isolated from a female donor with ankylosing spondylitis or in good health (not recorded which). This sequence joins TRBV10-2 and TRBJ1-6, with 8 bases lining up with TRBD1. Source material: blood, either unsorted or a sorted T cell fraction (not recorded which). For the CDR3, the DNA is TGCGCCAGCAGTGAGCTCAGGCAGGGGGCGAGCTCCTATAATTCACCCCTCCACTTT. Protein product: CASSELRQGASSYNSPLHF.